Ten or more counts support the clone carrying this T cell receptor (beta chain). Its target is unknown. Via MiXCR, TCRdb re-called the PCR reads, giving one row per CDR3 protein. The data contain about 640,000 distinct CDR3 sequences, just under 20% of them singletons. This sample is part of a study of molecular identifiers for immune sequencing clone quantification. The study's findings and limits: Researchers reportedly could pick up spiked Jurkat TCR RNA from one cell mixed into one million naive cells. Clones that had above 20 RNA copies took up over 97% of effector molecules but under 1% in naive cells.

Sequenced: naive CD8+ T cells from blood, with Jurkat cell RNA spiked in. Regarding subset: FACS-sorted CD8+CD4-CCR7+CD45RA+ naive T cells. The TCR sequence derives from a human donor in good health. Some libraries in this study had Jurkat cell RNA spiked in.

CDR3: CASSLAIAGGGHADTQYF. In DNA form, the CDR3 reads TGTGCCAGCAGCTTGGCCATAGCGGGAGGTGGGCACGCAGATACGCAGTATTTT. The J gene is TRBJ2-3, the V gene TRBV7-9, with TRBD2 matching over 10 bases. Germline lookup yields CDR1 SEHNR and CDR2 FQNEAQ (reference sequence). J lost 4 bases, V lost 3 bases, and 13 bases had no gene match. The CDR3 consists of 18 residues.